This TCR beta chain was identified in a study of brain metastases from non-small cell lung cancer. Notes on the study in general: Expanded T-cell clones appeared in roughly 60% of brain metastases over primaries. Compared with primary tumors, brain metastases showed less T-cell infiltration. Brain metastases shared most TCR repertoire with primaries, with sparse T cells.

Method: immunoSEQ multiplex PCR; TCRdb's copy keeps in-frame clones and lacks some. The table lists 1,500 to 2,000 clones, roughly 93% of them singletons, with less than 2.5% in the top ten. Note on this clone: Its antigen is undetermined.

The CDR3 covers 16 residues. Trimming removed 3 bases at V and 0 bases at J, with 11 bases between. The germline CDR1 and CDR2 sequences are LGHNA and YSLEER. V and J are TRBV4-3 and TRBJ1-4; D ambiguous. Sequenced sample: tissue from a brain metastasis. The source is a donor aged 40 or over with non-small cell lung cancer. CDR3 loop: CASSHARGTTNEKLFF. As DNA, the CDR3 is TGCGCCAGCAGCCACGCACGCGGGACAACTAATGAAAAACTGTTTTTT.